Each of the 21 T cell receptor beta chains below was sequenced from the same sample in a study of T cells after yellow fever vaccination. TCRdb processed the 5' RACE reads anew with MiXCR; each CDR3 protein has one entry. The table includes over 45,000 distinct CDR3 sequences, around 6.9% detected once. Source: CD8+ T cells sorted from PBMCs, taken on the day of the first yellow fever vaccination. Every receptor here comes from a man younger than 35 who received the YFV17D yellow fever vaccine.

This clonotype was seen more than once but under ten times. The rearrangement joins TRBV5-5 to TRBJ2-3; 13 nucleotides agree with TRBD2. Germline V lookup: CDR1 SGHKS, CDR2 YYEKEE (reference sequence). V trimming: 4 bases; J trimming: 4 bases; junction bases outside the gene matches: 9. This CDR3 is 17 amino acids long. The CDR3 spells CASSTGLAGVWADTQYF. The DNA of the CDR3 is TGTGCCAGCAGCACAGGACTAGCGGGAGTATGGGCAGATACGCAGTATTTT.

This clonotype showed up just a few times. The chain joins TRBV6-1 to TRBJ2-1, with a tentative D call TRBD2 (6 bases). CDR3 length equals 15 residues. The germline V gene encodes CDR1 MNHNS and CDR2 SASEGT. V was trimmed by 7 bases and J by 4 bases, leaving 17 bases between them. CDR3 coding DNA: TGTGCCAGCAACCTCGGGGGATCCGGGTACAATGAGCAGTTCTTC. Protein: CASNLGGSGYNEQFF.

The J gene is TRBJ2-7, the V gene TRBV27; 8 nucleotides line up with TRBD1. There are 13 residues in the CDR3. The germline gives CDR1 MNHEY, CDR2 SMNVEV (reference sequence). J lost 6 bases, V lost 6 bases, and 7 bases had no gene match. CDR3 sequence (DNA): TGTGCCAGCAGCCCGACAGGGGTTGGCGAGCAGTACGTC. This codes for CASSPTGVGEQYV.

The chain combines TRBV19 with TRBJ2-1, with TRBD2 matching 9 bases. CDR1 is LNHDA, CDR2 SQIVND, per germline (reference sequence). Trimming at V came to 4 bases and at J to 8 bases, leaving 6 bases not matched to a gene. The CDR3 loop spans 14 amino acids. CDR3 bases: TGTGCCAGTAGTAGTCTAGCGGGGATGGATGAGCAGTTCTTC. Protein: CASSSLAGMDEQFF.

A few counts support this clonotype. V and J are TRBV6-5 and TRBJ2-1; D is possibly TRBD1 or TRBD2 (5 bases each). The CDR3 is 15 amino acids. Germline CDR1 MNHEY, CDR2 SVGAGI. V lost 0 bases to trimming and J lost 9 bases, with 15 bases between them. The CDR3 sequence is CASSYSRGARSEQFF. The CDR3 DNA reads as TGTGCCAGCAGTTACTCGAGGGGTGCGAGAAGTGAGCAGTTCTTC.

This chain joins TRBV12-3 or TRBV12-4 and TRBJ2-6, with D hard to call. The CDR3 length is 19 residues. The germline V and J ends were trimmed by 0 bases and 4 bases, with 19 bases remaining between them. CDR3 DNA sequence: TGTGCCAGCAGTTTAGCGCTAAAGTTGGCCACGAACGGGGCCAACGTCCTGACTTTC. It codes for CASSLALKLATNGANVLTF.

This clonotype was observed a handful of times. V gene TRBV7-6 combines with J gene TRBJ2-2; 14 bases align to TRBD2. The length of the CDR3 is 16 residues. V shed 4 bases, J shed 6 bases, and the junction held 4 bases outside the gene matches. CDR1 and CDR2 from the germline V gene are SGHVS and FNYEAQ. This CDR3 reads CASSSPTSGGAGELFF. CDR3 coding DNA: TGTGCCAGCAGCTCCCCGACTAGCGGGGGGGCCGGGGAGCTGTTTTTT.

This clonotype has a count of ten or more. The chain recombines TRBV6-5 with TRBJ1-2; D not certain. CDR1 and CDR2 (germline): MNHEY, SVGAGI. Trimming cost V 1 base and J 3 bases, with 9 bases left between them. The CDR3 covers 14 residues. The CDR3 nucleotides are TGTGCCAGCAGTTACTTTCCGGACCACTATGGCTACACCTTC. It encodes CASSYFPDHYGYTF.

There are many counts of this clonotype. The CDR3 loop is CASSLVRQPSGGELFF. Here the CDR3 DNA reads TGTGCCAGCAGCTTAGTCCGACAGCCCTCTGGCGGGGAGCTGTTTTTT. The V gene is TRBV7-9, the J gene TRBJ2-2; a possible D gene is TRBD1 (5 bases). Germline V gives CDR1 SEHNR, CDR2 FQNEAQ (reference sequence). Trimming removed 1 base from V and 7 bases from J, with 16 bases in between. CDR3 length equals 16 residues. The full variable domain, its missing parts supplied by reference TRBV7-9 and TRBJ2-2, is DTGVSQNPRHKITKRGQNVTFRCDPISEHNRLYWYRQTLGQGPEFLTYFQNEAQLEKSRLLSDRFSAERPKGSFSTLEIQRTEQGDSAMYLCASSLVRQPSGGELFFGEGSRLTVL.

This clonotype was counted ten times or more. This sequence joins TRBV7-2 and TRBJ2-1; D is tentatively TRBD1 or TRBD2 (6 bases each). V gave up 1 base and J gave up 9 bases, with 19 bases separating them. The germline CDR1 and CDR2 sequences are SGHTA and FQGNSA. The CDR3 covers 16 residues. Here the CDR3 DNA reads TGTGCCAGCAGCTTAGAGTTTCCGGGGGCGGGCGGTGAGCAGTTCTTC. This codes for CASSLEFPGAGGEQFF.

This clonotype was detected many times. This chain uses TRBV7-2 with TRBJ1-1; D unclear. Germline lookup yields CDR1 SGHTA and CDR2 FQGNSA. V dropped 3 bases and J dropped 9 bases, with 11 bases sitting between them. The CDR3 totals 12 residues. The chain's CDR3 is CASSLSRKQAFF. Here the CDR3 DNA reads TGTGCCAGCAGCTTGAGTAGGAAACAAGCTTTCTTT. Together with reference TRBV7-2 and TRBJ1-1, the CDR3 gives the full variable domain: GAGVSQSPSNKVTEKGKDVELRCDPISGHTALYWYRQSLGQGLEFLIYFQGNSAPDKSGLPSDRFSAERTGGSVSTLTIQRTQQEDSAVYLCASSLSRKQAFFGQGTRLTVV.

This chain connects TRBV12-3 or TRBV12-4 to TRBJ1-5, with D hard to call. The length of the CDR3 is 12 residues. Trimming took 5 bases from V and 5 from J, leaving 7 bases between them. The CDR3 DNA reads as TGTGCCAGCAGTCCCGGGTATCAGCCCCAGCATTTT. Encoded protein: CASSPGYQPQHF.

V is TRBV5-1 and J is TRBJ1-1; the match to TRBD1 covers 10 bases. V trimming: 3 bases; J trimming: 4 bases; junction bases outside the gene matches: 6. The CDR3 runs to 15 residues. Germline V CDR1 and CDR2: SGHRS, YFSETQ. This chain's CDR3 is CASSYIGTGVTEAFF. The CDR3 coding sequence is TGCGCCAGCAGCTACATCGGGACAGGGGTCACTGAAGCTTTCTTT.

Many counts were recorded for this clonotype. This sequence joins TRBV12-3 or TRBV12-4 and TRBJ1-1; maybe TRBD1 (6 bases). Deletions cut 10 bases from V and 8 bases from J, with 11 bases between. The CDR3 is made up of 10 amino acids. The CDR3 DNA follows: TGTGCCATCGGGGGGGCGGAAGCTTTCTTT. This encodes CAIGGAEAFF.

At least ten counts were recorded for this clonotype. The chain combines TRBV28 with TRBJ2-3; 8 bases are shared with TRBD2. Trimming took 7 bases from V and 2 from J; bases not matched to a gene: 8. Germline loops: CDR1 MDHEN, CDR2 SYDVKM. The CDR3 sequence is 15 residues long. This chain's CDR3 is CASNLLAALTDTQYF. CDR3 bases: TGTGCCAGCAACTTACTAGCGGCTCTCACAGATACGCAGTATTTT.

This clonotype was picked up many times. V is TRBV15 and J is TRBJ1-3, with TRBD1 identical over 7 bases. The CDR3 is 15 amino acids. J was trimmed by 2 bases and V by 1 base; bases with no gene match: 2. Germline CDR1 LNHNV, CDR2 YYDKDF (reference sequence). CDR3 loop: CATSRVTGAGNTIYF. The CDR3 DNA reads as TGTGCCACCAGCAGAGTAACAGGGGCTGGAAACACCATATATTTT. Full variable domain (missing parts from reference TRBV15 and TRBJ1-3): DAMVIQNPRYQVTQFGKPVTLSCSQTLNHNVMYWYQQKSSQAPKLLFHYYDKDFNNEADTPDNFQSRRPNTSFCFLDIRSPGLGDTAMYLCATSRVTGAGNTIYFGEGSWLTVV.

This clonotype was counted ten times or more. The rearrangement joins TRBV27 to TRBJ2-7, with 9 positions matching TRBD1. CDR3 size: 13 residues. V lost 5 bases and J lost 3; bases outside the gene matches: 2. Germline loops: CDR1 MNHEY, CDR2 SMNVEV (reference sequence). DNA of the CDR3: TGTGCCAGCAGTGTGACAGGGGGCTACGAGCAGTACTTC. Translating it yields CASSVTGGYEQYF.

The chain is built from TRBV9 and TRBJ2-5; 7 bases agree with TRBD1. This CDR3 comprises 17 residues. Germline V gene lookup returns CDR1 SGDLS and CDR2 YYNGEE. Unmatched junction bases numbered 13, after V lost 4 bases and J lost 1 base. CDR3 nucleotides: TGTGCCAGCAGCACCGGGACAGAACGGACCGGCCAAGAGACCCAGTACTTC. Translating it yields CASSTGTERTGQETQYF.

This clonotype was seen a few times. The chain uses TRBV30 and TRBJ1-2; D is unresolved. V lost 7 bases, J lost 4 bases, and 19 bases lay in between. CDR1 is GTSNPN, CDR2 SVGIG, per germline (reference sequence). This CDR3 is 14 amino acids long. CDR3 sequence reads: CASPGGRRTYGYTF. The CDR3 region has the DNA TGTGCCTCCCCCGGCGGGCGGAGAACCTATGGCTACACCTTC.

A few counts support this clonotype. The V call is TRBV20-1, the J call TRBJ1-1; weak D call: TRBD1 (6 bases). The CDR3 has 11 residues. The germline gives CDR1 DFQATT, CDR2 SNEGSKA (reference sequence). Trimming took 1 base from V and 11 from J, leaving 11 bases between them. The chain's CDR3 is CSARGGQSAFF. As DNA, the CDR3 is TGCAGTGCTAGAGGGGGACAATCCGCTTTCTTT.

The chain employs TRBV10-3 and TRBJ2-7; TRBD2 matches 11 bases. The CDR3 covers 14 residues. The junction had 1 base not matched to a gene; V was cut back by 0 bases and J by 6 bases. The germline V gene has CDR1 ENHRY and CDR2 SYGVKD. This CDR3 reads CAISESGTSGEQYV. The CDR3 DNA reads as TGTGCCATCAGTGAGTCGGGGACTAGCGGCGAGCAGTACGTC.